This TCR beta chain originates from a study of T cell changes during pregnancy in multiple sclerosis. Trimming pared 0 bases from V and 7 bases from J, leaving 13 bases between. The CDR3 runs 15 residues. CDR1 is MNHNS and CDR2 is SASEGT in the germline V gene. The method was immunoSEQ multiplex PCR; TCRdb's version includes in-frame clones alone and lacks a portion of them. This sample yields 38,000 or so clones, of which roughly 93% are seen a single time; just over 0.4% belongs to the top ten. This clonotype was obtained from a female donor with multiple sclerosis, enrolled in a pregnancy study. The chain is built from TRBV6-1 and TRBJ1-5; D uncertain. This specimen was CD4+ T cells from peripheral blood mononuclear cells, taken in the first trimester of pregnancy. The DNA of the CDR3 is TGTGCCAGCAGTGAAGCGAGGGCGACGGGGCAGCCCCAGCATTTT. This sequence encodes CASSEARATGQPQHF.